A single sample gave rise to the 4 T cell receptor beta chains below, sequenced in a study of shared clonotypes between healthy human individuals. This table comes from immunoSEQ multiplex PCR, and its TCRdb copy is limited to in-frame clones, with some not included. The table includes about 190,000 clones, approximately 60% detected once. The sample comprised memory CD4+ T cells sorted from blood. Noted subset: CD45RA-negative fraction. The receptors here all came from a man aged 25 to 45 in good health.

The rearrangement links TRBV28 to TRBJ2-6; D unresolved. Germline assignment: CDR1 MDHEN and CDR2 SYDVKM. The length of the CDR3 is 16 residues. Trimming stripped 2 bases from V and 0 bases from J, with 8 bases between. CDR3 loop: CASSLPKGSGANVLTF. The DNA for the CDR3 is TGTGCCAGCAGTTTACCGAAAGGCTCTGGGGCCAACGTCCTGACTTTC.

The chain employs TRBV4-3 and TRBJ2-3; 7 bases fit TRBD2. CDR3 length equals 15 residues. Germline values: CDR1 LGHNA, CDR2 YSLEER. The V segment lost 0 bases and the J segment 3 bases; nucleotides outside the gene matches: 3. In DNA, the CDR3 is TGCGCCAGCAGCCAAGAAAGGCGGGAGACAGATACGCAGTATTTT. Its translation: CASSQERRETDTQYF.

This clone was seen a single time. The V and J genes are TRBV6-5 and TRBJ1-2; TRBD1 might be the D (6 bases). The CDR3 is 14 residues long. Germline-derived CDR1 and CDR2 are MNHEY and SVGAGI. V was clipped by 5 bases and J by 3 bases, with 13 bases between them. The CDR3 bases are TGTGCCAGCAGTAGATCAGGGGTATACTATGGCTACACCTTC. Protein: CASSRSGVYYGYTF.

V is TRBV29-1 and J is TRBJ1-5; D gene ambiguous. The CDR3 loop spans 14 amino acids. The V gene lost 4 bases and the J gene lost 5 bases, with 15 bases spanning the gap. Germline CDR1 and CDR2: SQVTM and ANQGSEA. This chain's CDR3 is CSVVTGNQDQPQHF. CDR3 sequence (DNA): TGCAGCGTTGTAACTGGGAATCAGGATCAGCCCCAGCATTTT.